These 8 T cell receptor beta chains originate from one sample sequenced in a study of cytomegalovirus exposure and HLA in healthy donors. It was with 60 Vbeta and 13 Jbeta primers that the PCR ran. Only in-frame clones appear in the TCRdb table, and some are missing; sequencing was by immunoSEQ multiplex PCR. The table has 130,000 or so clones, approximately 87% seen once. Sequenced material: PBMCs. The receptors stem from a woman aged 25 to 45 in good health and CMV-seronegative.

This chain uses TRBV6-6 with TRBJ2-7; 9 positions match TRBD1. Looked up from germline, CDR1 is MNHNY and CDR2 is SVGAGI (reference sequence). This CDR3 is built from 13 residues. The V gene end was trimmed by 4 bases and the J gene end by 7 bases; junction bases not matched to a gene: 5. CDR3 amino acids: CASSSQGAGEQYF. Here the CDR3 DNA reads TGTGCCAGCAGTTCACAGGGGGCTGGAGAGCAGTACTTC.

The chain uses TRBV5-8 and TRBJ1-6; TRBD1 aligns across 8 bases. After removal of 4 bases from V and 0 bases from J, the junction contained 9 bases not matched to a gene. Germline CDR1 and CDR2: SGHTS and YDEGEE. CDR3 size: 18 residues. CDR3 sequence (DNA): TGTGCCAGCAGCCTAAGACAGGGGACCCTCTCCTATAATTCACCCCTCCACTTT. It yields the protein CASSLRQGTLSYNSPLHF. Supplemented by reference TRBV5-8 and TRBJ1-6, the full variable domain reads EAGVTQSPTHLIKTRGQQATLRCSPISGHTSVYWYQQALGLGLQFLLWYDEGEERNRGNFPPRFSGRQFPNYSSELNVNALELEDSALYLCASSLRQGTLSYNSPLHFGNGTRLTVT.

This chain links TRBV25-1 with TRBJ1-2; D unclear. V shed 1 base and J shed 1 base, with 7 bases lying between them. CDR3 length: 14 residues. In germline, CDR1 is MGHDK, CDR2 SYGVNS. The CDR3 nucleotides are TGTGCCAGCAGTGAATTCGGGGATAACTATGGCTACACCTTC. This codes for CASSEFGDNYGYTF.

This chain uses TRBV30 with TRBJ2-4; 7 bases fit TRBD2. Trimming took 7 bases from V and 7 from J; bases not matched to a gene: 13. Germline V gene data show CDR1 as GTSNPN and CDR2 as SVGIG (reference sequence). CDR3 size: 14 residues. The CDR3 region is CAFIERDRRNIQYF. The CDR3 coding sequence is TGTGCCTTCATAGAGCGGGACCGGCGGAACATTCAGTACTTC.

This clone occurred once. The chain couples TRBV4-1 to TRBJ2-7; tentatively, D is TRBD2 (5 bases). The V and J ends lost 1 base and 4 bases respectively, with 8 bases between them. The length of the CDR3 is 13 residues. CDR1 and CDR2 from the germline V gene are MGHRA and YSYEKL. The CDR3 sequence is CASSQGLRYEQYF. DNA for the CDR3: TGCGCCAGCAGCCAAGGACTACGTTACGAGCAGTACTTC.

The chain employs TRBV9 and TRBJ1-2, with 10 nucleotides matching TRBD1. CDR3 size: 18 residues. From germline, CDR1 is SGDLS and CDR2 YYNGEE. Trimming at V came to 3 bases and at J to 2 bases, leaving 13 bases not matched to a gene. This CDR3 is CASSAVVGRTGGNYGYTF. CDR3 coding DNA: TGTGCCAGCAGCGCAGTAGTAGGGAGGACAGGGGGAAACTATGGCTACACCTTC.

In the case of this clone: Additional DNA sequences in this sample encode the identical CDR3. The CDR3 DNA reads as TGCGCCAGCAGAAGGGGTAACACTGAAGCTTTCTTT. The encoded protein is CASRRGNTEAFF. The chain employs TRBV5-1 and TRBJ1-1, with D possibly being TRBD1 (5 bases). V was clipped by 5 bases and J by 2 bases, with 7 bases between them. The length of the CDR3 is 12 residues. Germline V gene data show CDR1 as SGHRS and CDR2 as YFSETQ. The complete variable domain, with remaining parts taken from reference TRBV5-1 and TRBJ1-1, reads KAGVTQTPRYLIKTRGQQVTLSCSPISGHRSVSWYQQTPGQGLQFLFEYFSETQRNKGNFPGRFSGRQFSNSRSEMNVSTLELGDSALYLCASRRGNTEAFFGQGTRLTVV.

V gene TRBV7-9 combines with J gene TRBJ2-3; tentative D call: TRBD2 (5 bases). V lost 2 bases to trimming and J lost 5 bases, with 14 bases between them. Germline assignment: CDR1 SEHNR and CDR2 FQNEAQ (reference sequence). The CDR3 loop spans 15 amino acids. The CDR3 region is CASSLIGGLGDTQYF. The CDR3 nucleotides read TGTGCCAGCAGCTTAATTGGCGGGCTCGGAGATACGCAGTATTTT.